This T cell receptor beta chain was identified in a study of blood T cells in healthy people across ages. Turning to the study itself: About one barcoded beta molecule per two T cells was captured by template switching. General observations from the study: Age brought a roughly linear fall in TCR beta diversity measured per million T cells.

Notes on this clonotype: Antigen unknown.

Researchers collected approximately 9.9 milliliters of peripheral blood from every single donor. Each sample yielded at least 7 million isolated PBMCs. Germline loops: CDR1 SQVTM, CDR2 ANQGSEA. The V gene end was trimmed by 4 bases and the J gene end by 1 base; junction bases not matched to a gene: 6. The CDR3 runs 14 residues. PCR was performed a second time for about 6 to 12 cycles using a sample-barcoded 5' primer and a J-beta primer mix. TCRdb re-analysed the 5' RACE reads in MiXCR, keeping a single row per CDR3 protein. The repertoire includes about 1.1 million distinct CDR3 sequences, 35% to 40% of them detected once, and about an eighth sits in the top ten.

The sample was blood. The J gene is TRBJ2-7, the V gene TRBV29-1; 8 positions match TRBD2. This sequence originates from a man between 18 and 29 years old in good health. For the CDR3, the DNA is TGCAGCGTTGGGGCGGCTAGCGGGTCCTACGAGCAGTACTTC. It codes for CSVGAASGSYEQYF.